The T cell receptor beta chain under discussion was sequenced for a study of early stage breast cancer tumors. Turning to the study itself: ER+/PR+/HER2- status applied to about 70% of the 16 invasive breast tumors. Points from the study as a whole: Commonly generated sequences made up most enriched TCRB sequences shared between patients.

About 19-50 mg of tumor tissue was diced per sample. TCRdb keeps only in-frame clones here, not all; method: immunoSEQ multiplex PCR. The sample has about 5,000 clones, around 60% seen once. About this clone itself: Its antigen is as yet unknown.

CDR1 and CDR2 (germline): MGHRA, YSYEKL. This CDR3 is 14 amino acids long. The V end was cut by 3 bases, the J end by 6 bases, with 11 bases between. This TCR was recovered from a person aged 45 to 59 with breast cancer. Sample: breast tumor tissue. This chain joins TRBV4-1 and TRBJ2-2; possible D gene TRBD2, 5 bases. CDR3 DNA sequence: TGCGCCAGCAGCCACAAGGTGGACTCCGGGGAGCTGTTTTTT. It yields the protein CASSHKVDSGELFF.